This T cell receptor beta chain was observed in a study of beta chain features in type 1 diabetes. Study-wide context: About 98,000,000 sorted cells were examined across all samples.

Germline V lookup: CDR1 SEHNR, CDR2 FQNEAQ (reference sequence). Trimming took 2 bases from V and 6 from J, leaving 15 bases between them. The CDR3 sequence is 15 residues long. The authors sorted CD4+ naive, central memory, regulatory and stem cell-like memory cells via CD45RO/CCR7/CD25/CD127/CD95/CD27. Every isolated RNA sample was fully reverse transcribed, so sequencing captured expressed TCRB transcripts. TCRdb keeps only in-frame clones here, not all; method: immunoSEQ multiplex PCR. This sample yields about 900,000 clones, of which around a sixth are seen a single time; 0.023% belongs to the top ten.

This chain connects TRBV7-9 to TRBJ2-3; TRBD2 is a possible D gene (5 bases). The TCR was taken from a woman aged 18-35 years in good health. Input material: naive CD4+ T cells from blood. CDR3 protein: CASSLTSRVMDTQYF. The DNA for the CDR3 is TGTGCCAGCAGCTTAACTTCGCGGGTTATGGATACGCAGTATTTT.